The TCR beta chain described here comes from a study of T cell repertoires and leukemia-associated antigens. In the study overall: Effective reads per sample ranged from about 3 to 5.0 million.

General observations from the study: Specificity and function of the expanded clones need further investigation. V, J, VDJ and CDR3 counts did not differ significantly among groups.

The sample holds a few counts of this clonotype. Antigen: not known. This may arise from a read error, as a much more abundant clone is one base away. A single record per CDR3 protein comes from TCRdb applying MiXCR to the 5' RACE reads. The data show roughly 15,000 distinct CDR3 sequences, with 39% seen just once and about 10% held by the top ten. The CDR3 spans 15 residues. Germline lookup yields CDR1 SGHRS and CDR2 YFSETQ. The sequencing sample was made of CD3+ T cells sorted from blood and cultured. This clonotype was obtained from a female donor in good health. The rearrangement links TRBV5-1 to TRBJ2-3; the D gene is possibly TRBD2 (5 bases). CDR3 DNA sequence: TGCGCCAGCACCCAATTGGGGAGACGCACAGATACGCGGTATTTT. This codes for CASTQLGRRTDTRYF.